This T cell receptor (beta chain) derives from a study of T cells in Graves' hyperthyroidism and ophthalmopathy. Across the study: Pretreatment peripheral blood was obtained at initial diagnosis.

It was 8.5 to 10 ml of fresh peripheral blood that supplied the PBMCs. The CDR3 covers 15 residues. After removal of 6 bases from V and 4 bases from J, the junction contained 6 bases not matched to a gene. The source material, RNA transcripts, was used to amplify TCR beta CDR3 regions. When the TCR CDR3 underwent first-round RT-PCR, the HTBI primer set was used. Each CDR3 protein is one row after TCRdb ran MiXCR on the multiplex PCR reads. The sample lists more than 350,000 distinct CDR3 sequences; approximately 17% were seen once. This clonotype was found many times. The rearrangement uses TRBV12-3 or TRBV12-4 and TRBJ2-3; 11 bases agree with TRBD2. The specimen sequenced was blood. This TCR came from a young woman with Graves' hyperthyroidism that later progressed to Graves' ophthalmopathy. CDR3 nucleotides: TGTGCCAGCAGCCACACTAGCGGGGGCGCAGATACGCAGTATTTT. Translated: CASSHTSGGADTQYF.